This is a list of T cell receptor beta chains from one sample in a study of beta chain bispecific antibodies for T cell cancers. Which antigens these TCRs recognize remains unknown. In TCRdb, the 5' RACE reads were re-called with MiXCR into one record per CDR3 protein. Found here are about 9,600 distinct CDR3 sequences, less than 2.5% of them singletons; the top ten hold approximately 70%. The sample here was T cells from a healthy donor cultured with Jurkat leukemia cells, taken from a culture containing an anti-CD19 bispecific antibody. Source of these receptors: a human donor in good health. Some clones in this sample may be carry-over from other donors' samples. Both conserved end residues are part of each CDR3. The D gene is left open where the match is weak. The size entry is marked missing in some rows and otherwise reads once, few, many or a size class.

d_gene	v_gene	abundance	j_gene	CDR3nt	CDR3aa
TRBD1	TRBV2	many	TRBJ1-2	TGTGCCAGCAGCTATCAAAGCGGGACAGGCTATGGCTACACCTTC	CASSYQSGTGYGYTF
-	TRBV10-2	medium-sized	TRBJ1-2	TGCGCCAGCGGGGATGGCCGTGGCTACACCTTC	CASGDGRGYTF
TRBD1	TRBV10-3	many	TRBJ2-7	TGTGCCATCAGTGGTCAGGGGGCGCATTTCGGCGAGCAGTACTTC	CAISGQGAHFGEQYF
-	TRBV28	many	TRBJ1-3	TGTGCCAGCAGTTTACTGGACACCTATGGAAACACCATATATTTT	CASSLLDTYGNTIYF
-	TRBV10-3	many	TRBJ1-1	TGTGCCATTAGGTTAAGGGGCGAGAACACTGAAGCTTTCTTT	CAIRLRGENTEAFF
-	TRBV30	many	TRBJ1-5	TGTGCCTGGAGTGTAGACAGCTACAATCAGCCCCAGCATTTT	CAWSVDSYNQPQHF
TRBD2	TRBV5-4	few	TRBJ2-7	TGTGCCAGCAGCTACCGCGGGGGAGCTGCCGATGAGCAGTACTTC	CASSYRGGAADEQYF
-	TRBV28	many	TRBJ1-2	TGTGCCAGCACCACCGGGACTCCGTACCATGGCTACACCTTC	CASTTGTPYHGYTF
-	TRBV18	-	TRBJ1-6	TGTGCCAGCTCACTCTACGAAGGGAGTAATTCACCCCTCCACTTT	CASSLYEGSNSPLHF
TRBD1	TRBV27	-	TRBJ1-2	TGTGCCAGCAGTTCCGCGGGACAGGGGGCGGGAGGCTACACCTTC	CASSSAGQGAGGYTF
-	TRBV3-1	many	TRBJ2-3	TGTGCCAGCAGCCAGAGGGGGCGGGGGGACAGTGGTGGAAATACGCAGTATTTT	CASSQRGRGDSGGNTQYF
TRBD2	TRBV4-1	few	TRBJ2-7	TGCGCCAGCCGGTCTCTCGGACTAGCGGGGGGGCCGGGGTACGATCAGTACTTC	CASRSLGLAGGPGYDQYF
-	TRBV12-3/TRBV12-4	-	TRBJ1-1	TGTGCCAGCAGGGACGGTTCATCCCCACATGAAGCTTTCTTT	CASRDGSSPHEAFF
TRBD1	TRBV29-1	few	TRBJ1-1	TGCAGCGTTGATCGGGTCGGACAGGGGGCTTCGGAAGCTTTCTTT	CSVDRVGQGASEAFF
-	TRBV2	many	TRBJ1-6	TGTGCCAGCAGTGTGACAGAAGAGTTAAACTCCTATAATTCACCCCTCCACTTT	CASSVTEELNSYNSPLHF
-	TRBV12-3/TRBV12-4	many	TRBJ2-1	TGTGCCAGCAGCCAGACAGGCAATGAGCAGTTCTTC	CASSQTGNEQFF